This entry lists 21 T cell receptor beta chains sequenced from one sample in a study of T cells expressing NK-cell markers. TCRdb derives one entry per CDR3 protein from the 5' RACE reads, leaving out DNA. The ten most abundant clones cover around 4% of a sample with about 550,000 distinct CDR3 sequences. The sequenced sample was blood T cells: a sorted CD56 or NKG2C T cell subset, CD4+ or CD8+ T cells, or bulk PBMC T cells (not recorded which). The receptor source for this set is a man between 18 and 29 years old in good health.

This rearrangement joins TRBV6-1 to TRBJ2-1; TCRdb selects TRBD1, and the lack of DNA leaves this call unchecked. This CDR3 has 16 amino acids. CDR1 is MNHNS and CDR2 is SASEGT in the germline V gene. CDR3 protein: CASSPRGTGEINEQFF.

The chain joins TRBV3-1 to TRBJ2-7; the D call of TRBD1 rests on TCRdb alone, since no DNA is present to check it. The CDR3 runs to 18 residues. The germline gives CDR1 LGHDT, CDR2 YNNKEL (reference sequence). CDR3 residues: CASSPREGFWQGRWEQYF.

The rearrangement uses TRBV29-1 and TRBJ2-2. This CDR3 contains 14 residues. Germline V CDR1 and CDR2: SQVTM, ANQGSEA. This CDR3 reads CSVGWSQNTGELFF.

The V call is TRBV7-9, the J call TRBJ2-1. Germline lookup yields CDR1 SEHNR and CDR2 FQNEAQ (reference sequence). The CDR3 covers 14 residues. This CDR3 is CASSSSGSFNEQFF.

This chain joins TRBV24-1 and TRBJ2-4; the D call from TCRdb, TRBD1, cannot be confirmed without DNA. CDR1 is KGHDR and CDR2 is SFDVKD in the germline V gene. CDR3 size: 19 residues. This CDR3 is CATSDRRQGGTLAKNIQYF.

CDR3 sequence reads: CASSQPPASGLTDTQYF. The V gene is TRBV4-2, the J gene TRBJ2-3; there is no DNA to check the TCRdb D call of TRBD1. Germline loops: CDR1 LGHNA, CDR2 YNFKEQ. The CDR3 contains 17 residues.

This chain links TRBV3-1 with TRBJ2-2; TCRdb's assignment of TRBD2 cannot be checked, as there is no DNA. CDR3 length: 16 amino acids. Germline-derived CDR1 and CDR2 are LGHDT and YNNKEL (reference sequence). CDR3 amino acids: CASSSQTSGTGGELFF.

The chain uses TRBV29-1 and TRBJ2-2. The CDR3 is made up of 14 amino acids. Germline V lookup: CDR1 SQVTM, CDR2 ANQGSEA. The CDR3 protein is CSVEDRLNTGELFF.

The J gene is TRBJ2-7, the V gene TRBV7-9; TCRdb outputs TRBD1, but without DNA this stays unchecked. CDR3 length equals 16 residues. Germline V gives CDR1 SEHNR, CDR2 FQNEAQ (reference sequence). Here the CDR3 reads CASSSRTGISSYEQYF.

The CDR3 spells CASSPPQGAQETQYF. The chain couples TRBV18 to TRBJ2-5; TCRdb returns TRBD1, unconfirmable since there is no DNA. This CDR3 region has 15 residues. The germline V gene encodes CDR1 KGHSH and CDR2 LQKENI.

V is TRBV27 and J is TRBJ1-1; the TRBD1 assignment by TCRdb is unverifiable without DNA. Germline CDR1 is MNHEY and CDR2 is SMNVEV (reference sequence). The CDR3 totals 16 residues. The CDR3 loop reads CASSLNRGGMNTEAFF.

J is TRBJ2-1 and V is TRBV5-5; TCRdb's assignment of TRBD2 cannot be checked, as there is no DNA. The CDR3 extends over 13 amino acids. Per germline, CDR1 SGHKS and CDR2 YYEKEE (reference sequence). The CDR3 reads CASSFREAVEQFF.

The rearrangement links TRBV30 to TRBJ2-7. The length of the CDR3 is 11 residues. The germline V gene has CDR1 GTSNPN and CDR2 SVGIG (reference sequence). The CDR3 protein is CAWSVLGEQYF.

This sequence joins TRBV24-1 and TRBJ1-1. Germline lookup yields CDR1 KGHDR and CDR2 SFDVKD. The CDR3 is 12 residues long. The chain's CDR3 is CATSDRTGEAFF.

The CDR3 reads CAAGTGEGTDTQYF. The rearrangement links TRBV5-1 to TRBJ2-3; TCRdb picks TRBD1, but there is no DNA to check that call. In germline, CDR1 is SGHRS, CDR2 YFSETQ. CDR3 size: 14 residues. The whole variable domain, remainder taken from reference TRBV5-1 and TRBJ2-3, is KAGVTQTPRYLIKTRGQQVTLSCSPISGHRSVSWYQQTPGQGLQFLFEYFSETQRNKGNFPGRFSGRQFSNSRSEMNVSTLELGDSALYLCAAGTGEGTDTQYFGPGTRLTVL.

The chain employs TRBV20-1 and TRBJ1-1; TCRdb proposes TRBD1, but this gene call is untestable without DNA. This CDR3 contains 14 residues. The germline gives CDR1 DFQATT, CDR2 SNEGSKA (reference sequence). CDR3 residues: CSARRGGVNTEAFF.

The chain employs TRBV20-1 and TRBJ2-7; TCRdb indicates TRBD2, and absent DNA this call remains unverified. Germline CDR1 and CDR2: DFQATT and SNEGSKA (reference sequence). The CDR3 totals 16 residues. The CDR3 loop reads CSATPTTSVLSYEQYF.

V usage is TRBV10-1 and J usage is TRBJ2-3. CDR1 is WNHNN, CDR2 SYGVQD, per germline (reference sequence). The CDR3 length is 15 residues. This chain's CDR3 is CASSESLGRTDTQYF.

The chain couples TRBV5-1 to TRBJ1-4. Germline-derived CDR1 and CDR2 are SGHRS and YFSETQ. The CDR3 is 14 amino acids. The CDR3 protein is CASSLGSLNEKLFF.

Here the CDR3 reads CASSWGLNTGELFF. The V call is TRBV28, the J call TRBJ2-2; the TRBD2 assignment by TCRdb is unverifiable without DNA. The V gene's germline CDR1 is MDHEN and CDR2 SYDVKM. The length of the CDR3 is 14 residues.

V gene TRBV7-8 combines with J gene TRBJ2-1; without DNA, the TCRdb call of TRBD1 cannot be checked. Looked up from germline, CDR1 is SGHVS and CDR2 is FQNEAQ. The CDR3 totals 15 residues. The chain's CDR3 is CASSLGGTGGNEQFF.